Below are 32 T cell receptor beta chains sequenced from a single sample in a study of CD8 T cells in ankylosing spondylitis. One entry per CDR3 protein, called by TCRdb with MiXCR from the 5' RACE reads. The data show about 240,000 distinct CDR3 sequences, with around 9.2% seen just once and about 6.8% held by the top ten. The sequenced sample consisted of blood, either unsorted or a sorted T cell fraction (not recorded which). These receptors came from a male donor with ankylosing spondylitis or in good health (not recorded which).

This clonotype was seen many times. This chain uses TRBV7-6 with TRBJ1-3; D unresolved. The CDR3 sequence is 15 residues long. Between the trimmed V and J ends, which lost 5 bases and 0 bases, there was a span of 11 bases. From germline, CDR1 is SGHVS and CDR2 FNYEAQ. This CDR3 is CASSGRLLSGNTIYF. For the CDR3, the DNA is TGTGCCAGCAGCGGACGACTTCTCTCTGGAAACACCATATATTTT.

The table lists this clonotype with many counts. The rearrangement joins TRBV20-1 to TRBJ2-3, with D tentatively TRBD1 or TRBD2 (6 bases each). V dropped 3 bases and J dropped 2 bases, with 12 bases sitting between them. The CDR3 extends over 14 amino acids. Germline V gives CDR1 DFQATT, CDR2 SNEGSKA (reference sequence). This CDR3 is CSASERGPTDTQYF. The DNA of the CDR3 is TGCAGTGCTAGTGAACGGGGGCCCACAGATACGCAGTATTTT.

This clonotype was counted at least ten times. This chain connects TRBV27 to TRBJ1-2; TRBD1 is a possible D gene (6 bases). V was shortened by 6 bases and J by 8 bases, with 19 bases between the two germline ends. Germline V gene data show CDR1 as MNHEY and CDR2 as SMNVEV (reference sequence). This CDR3 has 14 residues. Here the CDR3 DNA reads TGTGCCAGCAGCCCCGGGACATCATATTCAGGCTACACCTTC. Its translation is CASSPGTSYSGYTF.

The chain couples TRBV25-1 to TRBJ2-7; 8 nucleotides line up with TRBD1. The germline V gene has CDR1 MGHDK and CDR2 SYGVNS. Germline trimming cut 6 bases from V and 2 bases from J; bases unmatched to any gene: 6. CDR3 length equals 14 residues. This CDR3 reads CASSQDRGAYEQYF. The CDR3 nucleotides read TGTGCCAGCAGCCAAGACAGGGGCGCCTACGAGCAGTACTTC.

This clonotype has at least ten counts. The chain combines TRBV20-1 with TRBJ1-4; 12 bases map to TRBD1. With V trimmed by 4 bases and J by 7 bases, 1 base remained unmatched. Looked up from germline, CDR1 is DFQATT and CDR2 is SNEGSKA (reference sequence). The CDR3 totals 13 residues. The CDR3 DNA is TGCAGTGCTACGGGACAGGGGGCTGAAAAACTGTTTTTT. This codes for CSATGQGAEKLFF.

This clonotype was detected many times. The chain combines TRBV7-2 with TRBJ2-4; D not resolved. The germline gives CDR1 SGHTA, CDR2 FQGNSA. Trimming shortened V by 3 bases and J by 6 bases, and 12 bases separated the two germline ends. The CDR3 has 14 amino acids. The CDR3 reads CASSFGRIRNIQYF. The CDR3 bases are TGTGCCAGCAGCTTCGGACGGATCCGAAACATTCAGTACTTC.

This clonotype was recorded many times. V is TRBV12-3 or TRBV12-4 and J is TRBJ1-1; 7 bases line up with TRBD1. V trimming: 10 bases; J trimming: 0 bases; junction bases outside the gene matches: 8. The CDR3 runs 14 residues. The CDR3 bases are TGTGCCACCAGACAGGGAGCCATGAACACTGAAGCTTTCTTT. Amino acid sequence: CATRQGAMNTEAFF.

This clonotype was detected only a few times. Germline and junction disagree at one end, which may indicate a read error. The gene calls are TRBV20-1 and TRBJ2-1, with TRBD2 identical over 7 bases. The CDR3 totals 16 residues. The germline CDR1 and CDR2 sequences are DFQATT and SNEGSKA (reference sequence). DNA for the CDR3: TGCTGTGCTAGAGAGGATGGGGGAGGGAACTACAATGAGCAGTTCTTC. It translates to CCAREDGGGNYNEQFF.

This clonotype was detected only a few times. This chain links TRBV9 with TRBJ1-2, with D hard to call. CDR3 length: 14 amino acids. The V and J ends lost 2 bases and 2 bases respectively, with 10 bases between them. Germline CDR1 SGDLS, CDR2 YYNGEE. This CDR3 is CASSVGSGNYGYTF. CDR3 nucleotides: TGTGCCAGCAGCGTGGGTTCAGGAAACTATGGCTACACCTTC.

This clonotype showed up many times. V usage is TRBV15 and J usage is TRBJ2-5, with a possible D match to TRBD1 (7 bases). Between the trimmed V and J ends, which lost 6 bases and 5 bases, there was a span of 13 bases. Germline V gene sequence: CDR1 LNHNV, CDR2 YYDKDF (reference sequence). The CDR3 covers 13 residues. DNA for the CDR3: TGTGCCACCAGGTCAGGGGGGCTGGAGACCCAGTACTTC. As protein: CATRSGGLETQYF.

The table lists this clonotype with a few counts. This chain joins TRBV7-2 and TRBJ2-7; no clear D. Trimming removed 3 bases from V and 2 bases from J, with 14 bases in between. The CDR3 is 15 amino acids. Germline lookup yields CDR1 SGHTA and CDR2 FQGNSA. The CDR3 nucleotides are TGTGCCAGCAGCTTGGGGTCTAGTACCACCTACGAGCAGTACTTC. It translates to CASSLGSSTTYEQYF.

This clonotype has at least ten counts. The V gene is TRBV5-1, the J gene TRBJ1-1; D unresolved. The CDR3 totals 12 residues. Trimming shortened V by 4 bases and J by 11 bases, and 15 bases separated the two germline ends. Germline V CDR1 and CDR2: SGHRS, YFSETQ. CDR3 nucleotide sequence: TGCGCCAGCAGCCCGGACGAAGGAGGTGCTTTCTTT. It codes for CASSPDEGGAFF.

This clonotype appeared a few times. The chain uses TRBV6-6 and TRBJ2-5, with D unclear. CDR1 and CDR2 (germline): MNHNY, SVGAGI (reference sequence). Deletions cut 6 bases from V and 2 bases from J, with 10 bases between. This CDR3 is built from 13 residues. For the CDR3, the DNA is TGTGCCAGCAGACCCGACGGACAAGAGACCCAGTACTTC. This codes for CASRPDGQETQYF.

This clonotype was seen many times. This rearrangement joins TRBV12-3 or TRBV12-4 to TRBJ1-2, with D perhaps TRBD1 (5 bases). Between the trimmed V and J ends, which lost 6 bases and 8 bases, there was a span of 13 bases. CDR3 length: 12 residues. Written as DNA, the CDR3 is TGTGCCAGCAGCCCCGGGACCGGGGGCTACACCTTC. Its translation: CASSPGTGGYTF.

In this sample, this clonotype turned up many times. J is TRBJ1-4 and V is TRBV12-3 or TRBV12-4, with TRBD1 identical over 11 bases. Unmatched junction bases numbered 7, after V lost 5 bases and J lost 8 bases. This CDR3 is built from 15 residues. CDR3: CASSRGQGAEEKLFF. The CDR3 DNA reads as TGTGCCAGCAGTCGCGGACAGGGGGCTGAGGAAAAACTGTTTTTT.

Points on this clonotype: This may be a read error: a much more frequent sequence differs by one nucleotide. V and J are TRBV20-1 and TRBJ2-1; 10 nucleotides line up with TRBD1. V shed 6 bases and J 0 bases; nucleotides not matched to a gene: 11. Germline V gene data show CDR1 as DFQATT and CDR2 as SNEGSKA (reference sequence). This CDR3 comprises 17 residues. The CDR3: CSARDRGHLLSYNEQFF. In DNA form, the CDR3 reads TGCAGTGCGAGGGACAGGGGCCATTTGCTCTCCTACAATGAGCAGTTCTTC.

In this sample, this clonotype turned up many times. V is TRBV9 and J is TRBJ1-2; D may be TRBD1 (5 bases). The CDR3 is 15 residues long. The V gene lost 4 bases and the J gene lost 1 base, with 14 bases spanning the gap. Germline-derived CDR1 and CDR2 are SGDLS and YYNGEE. The CDR3 nucleotides read TGTGCCAGCAGCCCCTCGGGGGGGAGTAACTATGGCTACACCTTC. Amino acids: CASSPSGGSNYGYTF.

This chain links TRBV3-1 with TRBJ1-6; D may be TRBD1 (5 bases). V shed 5 bases and J shed 7 bases, with 12 bases lying between them. CDR3 size: 14 residues. The germline CDR1 and CDR2 sequences are LGHDT and YNNKEL (reference sequence). The CDR3 loop is CASSTGPGNSPLHF. CDR3 sequence (DNA): TGTGCCAGCAGCACGGGGCCGGGCAATTCACCCCTCCACTTT.

This clonotype was seen many times. V gene TRBV5-1 combines with J gene TRBJ2-7, with a possible D match to TRBD1 (6 bases). V was shortened by 0 bases and J by 6 bases, with 10 bases between the two germline ends. CDR3 size: 13 residues. Germline CDR1 and CDR2: SGHRS and YFSETQ. CDR3 sequence (DNA): TGCGCCAGCAGCTTGGACAGAGGGGGCGAGCAGTACTTC. This gives the protein CASSLDRGGEQYF.

This clonotype was recorded many times. This sequence joins TRBV7-9 and TRBJ1-4, with 8 bases lining up with TRBD1. The CDR3 runs to 14 residues. V lost 3 bases to trimming and J lost 4 bases; unmatched junction nucleotides: 1. Germline V gene lookup returns CDR1 SEHNR and CDR2 FQNEAQ (reference sequence). The CDR3 DNA reads TGTGCCAGCAGCTTCGGACAGGGTAATGAAAAACTGTTTTTT. Translation: CASSFGQGNEKLFF. Combining the CDR3 with reference TRBV7-9 and TRBJ1-4 gives the whole variable domain DTGVSQNPRHKITKRGQNVTFRCDPISEHNRLYWYRQTLGQGPEFLTYFQNEAQLEKSRLLSDRFSAERPKGSFSTLEIQRTEQGDSAMYLCASSFGQGNEKLFFGSGTQLSVL.

In its sample, this clonotype was seen many times. The genes are TRBV4-2 and TRBJ2-3; the match to TRBD2 covers 8 bases. Germline CDR1 is LGHNA and CDR2 is YNFKEQ. There are 17 residues in the CDR3. J gave up 6 bases and V 4 bases, and 15 bases lay outside the gene matches. The CDR3: CASSPGALAALGDTQYF. Here the CDR3 DNA reads TGTGCCAGCAGCCCAGGGGCACTAGCGGCCCTCGGGGATACGCAGTATTTT.

In this sample, this clonotype turned up many times. The chain joins TRBV19 to TRBJ2-1, with 9 bases aligning to TRBD2. CDR3 length equals 13 residues. V dropped 5 bases and J dropped 8; count of bases not matched to a gene: 4. The germline V gene has CDR1 LNHDA and CDR2 SQIVND (reference sequence). In DNA form, the CDR3 reads TGTGCCAGTAGTGGGCGGGGGGGTGATGAGCAGTTCTTC. Translating it yields CASSGRGGDEQFF.

This clonotype was seen many times. The chain has TRBV5-6 and TRBJ1-5; D perhaps matches TRBD1 (5 bases). This CDR3 region has 15 residues. Looked up from germline, CDR1 is SGHDT and CDR2 is YYEEEE. The germline V and J ends were trimmed by 2 bases and 1 base, with 10 bases remaining between them. Written as DNA, the CDR3 is TGTGCCAGCAGCTTTGGGGGGAAAAGCAATCAGCCCCAGCATTTT. Amino acid sequence: CASSFGGKSNQPQHF.

This clonotype was seen repeatedly, ten times or more. The chain combines TRBV5-1 with TRBJ1-4; 11 bases are a match to TRBD1. This CDR3 has 15 amino acids. With 0 bases clipped from V and 8 bases from J, the junction kept 3 bases outside the gene matches. Germline CDR1 reads SGHRS; CDR2 reads YFSETQ. Here the CDR3 reads CASSLDGTGGEKLFF. In DNA, the CDR3 is TGCGCCAGCAGCTTGGATGGGACAGGGGGAGAAAAACTGTTTTTT.

This clonotype was seen ten or more times. This chain joins TRBV5-5 and TRBJ1-1, with TRBD1 matching over 11 bases. The CDR3 is made up of 16 amino acids. CDR1 is SGHKS, CDR2 YYEKEE, per germline (reference sequence). The V and J ends lost 2 bases and 4 bases, in that order; junction bases with no gene match: 7. This CDR3 is CASSFAGQGASTEAFF. CDR3 bases: TGTGCCAGCAGCTTCGCCGGACAGGGGGCAAGCACTGAAGCTTTCTTT.

This clonotype was observed at least ten times. The genes are TRBV7-2 and TRBJ2-7; D gene uncertain. V lost 5 bases and J 0 bases, leaving 14 bases between the germline ends. Germline V gives CDR1 SGHTA, CDR2 FQGNSA. This CDR3 is built from 15 residues. CDR3 in DNA: TGTGCCAGCAGCCCCGAGCGAGGTTACTCCTACGAGCAGTACTTC. It encodes CASSPERGYSYEQYF.

This clonotype was detected ten times or more. V gene TRBV18 combines with J gene TRBJ2-3, with a weak D call TRBD2 (5 bases). V lost 3 bases and J 0 bases, leaving 7 bases between the germline ends. Looked up from germline, CDR1 is KGHSH and CDR2 is LQKENI. This CDR3 comprises 14 residues. CDR3 nucleotide sequence: TGTGCCAGCTCACCCGGACTGAGCACAGATACGCAGTATTTT. Protein sequence: CASSPGLSTDTQYF.

This clonotype was recorded at least ten times. This sequence joins TRBV20-1 and TRBJ2-1; 9 nucleotides line up with TRBD2. Germline CDR1 reads DFQATT; CDR2 reads SNEGSKA (reference sequence). This CDR3 has 19 amino acids. The V and J ends lost 1 base and 0 bases, in that order; junction bases with no gene match: 13. CDR3 nucleotide sequence: TGCAGTGCTAGAGGAGGTGGTCTAGCGGGGCCCCTCTCCTACAATGAGCAGTTCTTC. Protein: CSARGGGLAGPLSYNEQFF.

The sample holds many counts of this clonotype. The V gene is TRBV20-1, the J gene TRBJ1-2; D remains ambiguous. Germline CDR1 reads DFQATT; CDR2 reads SNEGSKA (reference sequence). CDR3 length equals 12 residues. Trimming took 7 bases from V and 6 from J, leaving 15 bases between them. DNA for the CDR3: TGCAGTGTCCCCGAAAGGAGTGATGGCTACACCTTC. Protein product: CSVPERSDGYTF.

CDR3 coding DNA: TGCAGTGCTAGCGCCAAAGCGCGGGCCTACAATGAGCAGTTCTTC. Its translation: CSASAKARAYNEQFF. The chain links TRBV20-1 to TRBJ2-1; D perhaps matches TRBD2 (5 bases). Per the germline V gene, CDR1 is DFQATT and CDR2 is SNEGSKA (reference sequence). The CDR3 length is 15 residues. The V end lost 3 bases, the J end lost 2 bases, and 14 bases lay between the germline ends.

This clonotype was recorded at least ten times. The J gene is TRBJ1-2, the V gene TRBV20-1, with 7 positions matching TRBD1. V lost 1 base and J lost 2; bases outside the gene matches: 10. In germline, CDR1 is DFQATT, CDR2 SNEGSKA (reference sequence). The CDR3 totals 16 residues. For the CDR3, the DNA is TGCAGTGCTAGAGGCGATCAGGGGGACGGCAACTATGGCTACACCTTC. It encodes CSARGDQGDGNYGYTF.

This clonotype occurred many times. The chain couples TRBV5-6 to TRBJ1-3, with D uncertain. Trimming left V 1 base short and J 4 bases short, with 6 bases between. The germline V gene encodes CDR1 SGHDT and CDR2 YYEEEE. This CDR3 has 13 residues. The CDR3 nucleotides read TGTGCCAGCAGCTTGAAGCCGGGAAACACCATATATTTT. As protein: CASSLKPGNTIYF.